This is a list of T cell receptor beta chains from one sample in a study of blood T cell repertoires in COVID-19. TCRdb's table, derived via immunoSEQ multiplex PCR, lists solely in-frame clones and lacks some. The repertoire holds fewer than 200,000 clones, with around 85% as singletons. Source material: peripheral blood. The receptors stem from a man aged 55 to 70 who had recovered from COVID-19. Each CDR3 is given with its conserved first and last residue. A D gene is named only where the DNA matches it firmly. For some rows the clone size is stated as once, few or many, or as a class when expanded; others skip it.

j_gene	d_gene	abundance	v_gene	CDR3aa	CDR3nt
TRBJ1-5	.	.	TRBV6-2/TRBV6-3	CASSPRGGGSNQPQHF	TGTGCCAGCAGCCCTCGGGGCGGGGGGAGCAATCAGCCCCAGCATTTT
TRBJ1-5	TRBD1	.	TRBV10-2	CASSESGGRQPQHF	TGCGCCAGCAGTGAGTCAGGGGGCAGACAGCCCCAGCATTTT
TRBJ2-2	TRBD2	few	TRBV6-4	CASSDSPSGANTGELFF	TGTGCCAGCAGTGACTCCCCTAGCGGCGCGAACACCGGGGAGCTGTTTTTT
TRBJ2-2	.	.	TRBV9	CASSQDGGGTGELFF	TGTGCCAGCAGCCAAGACGGTGGCGGCACCGGGGAGCTGTTTTTT
TRBJ1-1	.	.	TRBV12-5	CASGQGANTEAFF	TGTGCTAGTGGTCAAGGAGCGAACACTGAAGCTTTCTTT
TRBJ1-2	.	.	TRBV6-1	CASSEGPGNYGYTF	TGTGCCAGCAGTGAAGGGCCAGGCAACTATGGCTACACCTTC
TRBJ1-1	TRBD1	.	TRBV6-5	CASRDRLISGAFF	TGTGCCAGCAGGGACAGGCTCATCTCGGGCGCTTTCTTT
TRBJ2-2	TRBD2	.	TRBV4-2	CASSQEASGGSANTGELFF	TGTGCCAGCAGCCAAGAAGCTAGCGGGGGCTCCGCGAACACCGGGGAGCTGTTTTTT
TRBJ1-1	.	once	TRBV19	CASSSSFADTEAFF	TGTGCCAGTAGCTCATCGTTCGCGGACACTGAAGCTTTCTTT
TRBJ2-7	TRBD1	.	TRBV18	CASSPRDRDYEQYF	TGTGCCAGCTCACCCCGGGACAGGGACTACGAGCAGTACTTC
TRBJ2-5	TRBD2	.	TRBV7-8	CASSFGRSMTSRQETQYF	TGTGCCAGCAGCTTTGGCCGCTCTATGACTAGCCGGCAAGAGACCCAGTACTTC
TRBJ2-7	.	.	TRBV7-8	CASSLEQSNSYEQYF	TGTGCCAGCAGCTTAGAACAGTCGAACTCCTACGAGCAGTACTTC
TRBJ1-1	.	.	TRBV2	CASSPGWTEAFF	TGTGCCAGCAGTCCAGGGTGGACTGAAGCTTTCTTT
TRBJ2-7	.	.	TRBV2	CASKTGDYEQYF	TGTGCCAGCAAGACCGGGGACTACGAGCAGTACTTC
TRBJ2-7	TRBD2	.	TRBV12-3/TRBV12-4	CASRTSGGNEQYF	TGTGCCAGCAGAACTAGCGGGGGGAACGAGCAGTACTTC
TRBJ1-1	.	once	TRBV7-2	CASSLVVPDEAFF	TGTGCCAGCAGCTTAGTCGTACCAGATGAAGCTTTCTTT
TRBJ2-7	.	.	TRBV7-3	CASSLNRYEQYF	TGTGCCAGCAGCTTAAACAGGTACGAGCAGTACTTC
TRBJ2-5	.	.	TRBV4-1	CASTTHQRRGGGETQYF	TGCGCCAGCACCACCCATCAACGCAGGGGCGGTGGGGAGACCCAGTACTTC
TRBJ1-1	.	.	TRBV6-5	CASSYSDGDTEAFF	TGTGCCAGCAGTTACTCGGACGGGGACACTGAAGCTTTCTTT
TRBJ1-1	.	.	TRBV11-3	CASSSRVNTEAFF	TGTGCCAGCAGCTCCAGGGTAAACACTGAAGCTTTCTTT
TRBJ1-2	TRBD1	once	TRBV7-9	CASSSTQGADGYTF	TGTGCCAGCAGCTCAACTCAGGGGGCGGATGGCTACACCTTC
TRBJ1-2	TRBD1	.	TRBV4-1	CASSQEYKGQGANYGYTF	TGCGCCAGCAGCCAAGAGTATAAGGGGCAGGGGGCGAACTATGGCTACACCTTC
TRBJ1-1	.	.	TRBV12-5	CASGLRVQGEAFF	TGTGCTAGTGGTTTGAGGGTTCAGGGTGAAGCTTTCTTT
TRBJ1-1	TRBD1	.	TRBV29-1	CSVEPGQGVLGMNTEAFF	TGCAGCGTAGAACCGGGACAGGGGGTTTTGGGGATGAACACTGAAGCTTTCTTT
TRBJ1-2	.	few	TRBV4-1	CASSQVTRTAFNYGYTF	TGCGCCAGCAGCCAAGTTACTCGGACAGCATTTAACTATGGCTACACCTTC
TRBJ1-6	.	.	TRBV29-1	CSVKPDSSYNSPLHF	TGCAGCGTTAAACCCGACAGCTCCTATAATTCACCCCTCCACTTT
TRBJ1-2	.	.	TRBV29-1	CSTFGRRDYGYTF	TGCAGCACATTCGGACGCAGGGACTATGGCTACACCTTC
TRBJ2-1	.	once	TRBV10-3	CAISSGGPRIEQFF	TGTGCCATCAGCTCCGGAGGCCCTCGGATTGAGCAGTTCTTC
TRBJ2-1	.	.	TRBV19	CASSTPGESEQFF	TGTGCCAGTAGTACTCCAGGGGAGAGTGAGCAGTTCTTC
TRBJ1-4	.	.	TRBV7-2	CASSLVRGPGRATNEKLFF	TGTGCCAGCAGCTTAGTGCGGGGGCCGGGTCGAGCAACTAATGAAAAACTGTTTTTT
TRBJ2-7	TRBD1	.	TRBV10-3	CAIRDRDRGTYEQYF	TGTGCCATCAGGGACCGGGACAGGGGGACCTACGAGCAGTACTTC
TRBJ1-1	.	.	TRBV10-3	CAISESADSTTEAFF	TGTGCCATCAGTGAGTCAGCGGACAGTACAACTGAAGCTTTCTTT
TRBJ2-3	TRBD1	few	TRBV6-5	CATKQGADTQYF	TGTGCCACAAAGCAGGGGGCAGATACGCAGTATTTT
TRBJ2-1	.	.	TRBV6-5	CASSYPPERGGEQFF	TGTGCCAGCAGTTACCCCCCCGAGAGGGGGGGTGAGCAGTTCTTC
TRBJ1-4	TRBD1	.	TRBV9	CASSDGQGFYEKLFF	TGTGCCAGCAGCGACGGACAGGGCTTTTATGAAAAACTGTTTTTT
TRBJ2-5	TRBD2	once	TRBV7-6	CASSLVGGGSGTQETQYF	TGTGCCAGCAGCTTAGTTGGGGGGGGTAGCGGGACTCAAGAGACCCAGTACTTC
TRBJ2-6	.	.	TRBV6-4	CASSPTGTGANVLTF	TGTGCCAGCTCTCCCACAGGGACCGGGGCCAACGTCCTGACTTTC
TRBJ1-4	.	.	TRBV28	CASRGGEKLFF	TGTGCCAGCCGAGGAGGGGAAAAACTGTTTTTT
TRBJ1-3	TRBD1	.	TRBV29-1	CSVEDPGQAYSGNTIYF	TGCAGCGTTGAAGATCCGGGACAGGCTTACTCTGGAAACACCATATATTTT
TRBJ1-5	TRBD1	few	TRBV6-2/TRBV6-3	CASSPQGAGSDQPQHF	TGTGCCAGCAGTCCCCAGGGGGCCGGGAGTGATCAGCCCCAGCATTTT
TRBJ1-2	.	.	TRBV10-3	CAISEPSRGASWGYTF	TGTGCCATCAGTGAGCCATCCCGGGGGGCGAGTTGGGGCTACACCTTC
TRBJ2-1	TRBD2	.	TRBV3-1/TRBV3-2	CASSQRGGYNEQFF	TGTGCCAGCAGCCAACGCGGGGGTTACAATGAGCAGTTCTTC
TRBJ1-6	TRBD1	.	TRBV3-1/TRBV3-2	CASSSGQDNSPLHF	TGTGCCAGCAGCTCGGGACAGGATAATTCACCCCTCCACTTT
TRBJ2-3	.	.	TRBV5-1	CASSSEDYRNTQYF	TGCGCCAGCAGCTCGGAGGACTATAGAAATACGCAGTATTTT
TRBJ2-2	.	.	TRBV7-2	CASSLWRTGELFF	TGTGCCAGCAGCCTCTGGAGGACCGGGGAGCTGTTTTTT
TRBJ1-1	TRBD1	.	TRBV10-3	CAARQGVGNTEAFF	TGTGCCGCCAGACAGGGGGTGGGGAACACTGAAGCTTTCTTT
TRBJ1-6	TRBD1	.	TRBV27	CASSLSHRDSYNSPLHF	TGTGCCAGCAGTTTATCCCACCGGGACAGCTATAATTCACCCCTCCACTTT
TRBJ2-5	TRBD1	.	TRBV7-3	CASSKSGGQGEEETQYF	TGTGCCAGCAGCAAATCCGGGGGACAGGGGGAGGAAGAGACCCAGTACTTC
TRBJ2-3	.	.	TRBV19	CASSKQDTDTQYF	TGTGCCAGTAGTAAGCAGGACACAGATACGCAGTATTTT
TRBJ2-7	.	.	TRBV6-1	CASSETGLVDEQYF	TGTGCCAGCAGTGAAACAGGGTTAGTCGACGAGCAGTACTTC
TRBJ1-2	TRBD1	.	TRBV28	CASSLLQGAFYGYTF	TGTGCCAGCAGTTTATTACAGGGGGCTTTCTATGGCTACACCTTC
TRBJ1-3	.	few	TRBV6-5	CASSLLISGNTIYF	TGTGCCAGCAGTCTACTGATCTCTGGAAACACCATATATTTT
TRBJ2-1	.	.	TRBV6-5	CAIQLGQGGREFF	TGTGCCATCCAACTCGGGCAGGGGGGTAGAGAGTTCTTC
TRBJ2-5	TRBD2	.	TRBV12-5	CASGLGLGGLGETQYF	TGTGCTAGTGGTTTGGGCCTAGGCGGACTAGGGGAGACCCAGTACTTC
TRBJ1-1	.	.	TRBV6-6	CASRISTEAFF	TGTGCCAGCCGAATCAGCACTGAAGCTTTCTTT
TRBJ1-5	.	once	TRBV27	CASSLVGYQPQHF	TGTGCCAGCAGTTTGGTGGGCTATCAGCCCCAGCATTTT
TRBJ1-2	.	.	TRBV9	CASSVAGDSYGYTF	TGTGCCAGCAGCGTAGCGGGCGACAGCTATGGCTACACCTTC